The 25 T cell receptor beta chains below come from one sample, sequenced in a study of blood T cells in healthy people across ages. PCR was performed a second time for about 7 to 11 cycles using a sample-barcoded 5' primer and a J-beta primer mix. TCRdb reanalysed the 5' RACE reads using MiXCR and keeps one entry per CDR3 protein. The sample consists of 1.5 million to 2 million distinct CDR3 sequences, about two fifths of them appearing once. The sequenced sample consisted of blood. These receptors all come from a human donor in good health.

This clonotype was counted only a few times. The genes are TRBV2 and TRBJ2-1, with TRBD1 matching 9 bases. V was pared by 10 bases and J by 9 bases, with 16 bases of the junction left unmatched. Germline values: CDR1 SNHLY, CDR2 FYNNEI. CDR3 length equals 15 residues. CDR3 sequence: CATRGGTGSYGEQFF. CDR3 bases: TGTGCCACCCGTGGCGGGACAGGGTCGTACGGTGAGCAGTTCTTC. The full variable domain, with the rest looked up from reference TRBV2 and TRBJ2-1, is EPEVTQTPSHQVTQMGQEVILRCVPISNHLYFYWYRQILGQKVEFLVSFYNNEISEKSEIFDDQFSVERPDGSNFTLKIRSTKLEDSAMYFCATRGGTGSYGEQFFGPGTRLTVL.

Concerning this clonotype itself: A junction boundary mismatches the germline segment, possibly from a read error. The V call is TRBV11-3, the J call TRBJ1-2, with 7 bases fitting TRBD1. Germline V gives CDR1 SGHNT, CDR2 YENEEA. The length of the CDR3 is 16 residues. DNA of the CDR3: TGTGCCAGCAGCTTAGATCGGGCAGGGGGGATCTATGGCTGCACCTTC. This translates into CASSLDRAGGIYGCTF. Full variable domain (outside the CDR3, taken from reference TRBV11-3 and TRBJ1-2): EAGVVQSPRYKIIEKKQPVAFWCNPISGHNTLYWYLQNLGQGPELLIRYENEEAVDDSQLPKDRFSAERLKGVDSTLKIQPAELGDSAVYLCASSLDRAGGIYGCTFGSGTRLTVV.

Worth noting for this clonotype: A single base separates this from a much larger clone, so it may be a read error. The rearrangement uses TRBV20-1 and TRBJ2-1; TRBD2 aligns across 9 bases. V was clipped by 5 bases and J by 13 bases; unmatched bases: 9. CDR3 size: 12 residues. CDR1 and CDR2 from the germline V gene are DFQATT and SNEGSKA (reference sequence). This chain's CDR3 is CSAWTSDETQFF. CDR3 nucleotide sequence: TGCAGTGCTTGGACTAGCGACGAGACCCAGTTCTTC.

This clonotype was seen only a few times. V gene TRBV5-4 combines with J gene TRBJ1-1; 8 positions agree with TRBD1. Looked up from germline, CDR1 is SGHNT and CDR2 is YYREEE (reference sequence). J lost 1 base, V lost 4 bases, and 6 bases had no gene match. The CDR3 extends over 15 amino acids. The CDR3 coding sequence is TGTGCCAGCAGCCCACAGGGGGGGGCGAACACTGAAGCTTTCTTT. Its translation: CASSPQGGANTEAFF.

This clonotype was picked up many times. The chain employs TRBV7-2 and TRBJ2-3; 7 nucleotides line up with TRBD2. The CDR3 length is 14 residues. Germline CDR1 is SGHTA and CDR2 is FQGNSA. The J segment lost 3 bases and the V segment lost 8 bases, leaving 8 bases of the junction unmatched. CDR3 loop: CASEVGGLTDTQYF. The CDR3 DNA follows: TGTGCCAGCGAAGTGGGAGGGTTGACAGATACGCAGTATTTT.

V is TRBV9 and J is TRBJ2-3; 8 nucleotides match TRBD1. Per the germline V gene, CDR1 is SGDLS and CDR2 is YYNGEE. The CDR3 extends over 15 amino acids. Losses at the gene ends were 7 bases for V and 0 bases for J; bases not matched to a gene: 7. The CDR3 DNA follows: TGTGCCAGCTCGATCTGGACAGGGAGCACAGATACGCAGTATTTT. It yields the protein CASSIWTGSTDTQYF.

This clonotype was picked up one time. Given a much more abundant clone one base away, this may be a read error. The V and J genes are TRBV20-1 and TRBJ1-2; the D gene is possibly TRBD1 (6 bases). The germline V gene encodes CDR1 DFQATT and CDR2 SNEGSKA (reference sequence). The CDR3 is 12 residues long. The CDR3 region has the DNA TGCAGTGCTTCCGGGACAAGCTATGGCTGCACCTTC. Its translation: CSASGTSYGCTF.

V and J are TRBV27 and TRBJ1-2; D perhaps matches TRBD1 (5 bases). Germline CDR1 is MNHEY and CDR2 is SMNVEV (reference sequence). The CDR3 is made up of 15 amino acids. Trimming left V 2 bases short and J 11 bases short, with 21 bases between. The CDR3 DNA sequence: TGTGCCAGCAGTTTAGGTTTACGGGGCACCTGGTTTTACACCTTC. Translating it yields CASSLGLRGTWFYTF.

In DNA form, the CDR3 reads TGTGCCATCAGCTGGGAACTAGCGGAGCCCGGGTACTTC. It encodes CAISWELAEPGYF. V and J are TRBV10-3 and TRBJ2-7; 8 nucleotides align to TRBD2. Germline lookup yields CDR1 ENHRY and CDR2 SYGVKD. This CDR3 is 13 amino acids long. The V gene end was trimmed by 6 bases and the J gene end by 12 bases; junction bases not matched to a gene: 13.

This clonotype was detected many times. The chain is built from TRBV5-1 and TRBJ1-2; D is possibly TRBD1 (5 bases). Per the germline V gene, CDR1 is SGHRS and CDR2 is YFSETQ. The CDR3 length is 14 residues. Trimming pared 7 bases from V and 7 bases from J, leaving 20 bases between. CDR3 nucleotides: TGCGCCAGCCACCTTCCTCGGGGCGAGGGTGGCTACACCTTC. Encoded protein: CASHLPRGEGGYTF.

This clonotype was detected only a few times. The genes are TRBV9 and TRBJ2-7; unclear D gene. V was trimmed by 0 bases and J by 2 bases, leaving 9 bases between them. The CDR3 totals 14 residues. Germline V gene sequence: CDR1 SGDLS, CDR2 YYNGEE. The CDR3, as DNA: TGTGCCAGCAGCGTAGAGGCAAGTCCCTACGAGCAGTACTTC. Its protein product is CASSVEASPYEQYF.

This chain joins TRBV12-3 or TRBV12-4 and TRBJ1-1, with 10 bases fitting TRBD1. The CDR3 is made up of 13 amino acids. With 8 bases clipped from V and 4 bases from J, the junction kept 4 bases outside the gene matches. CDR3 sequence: CASGQGVVTEAFF. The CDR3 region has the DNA TGTGCCAGCGGACAGGGGGTGGTCACTGAAGCTTTCTTT.

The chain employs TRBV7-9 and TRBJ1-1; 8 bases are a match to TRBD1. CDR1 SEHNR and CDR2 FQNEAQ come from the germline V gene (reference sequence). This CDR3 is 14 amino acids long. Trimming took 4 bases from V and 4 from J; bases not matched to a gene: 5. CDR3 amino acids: CASSSGQELTEAFF. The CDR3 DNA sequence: TGTGCCAGCAGCTCGGGACAGGAACTCACTGAAGCTTTCTTT. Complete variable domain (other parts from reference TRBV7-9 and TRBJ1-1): DTGVSQNPRHKITKRGQNVTFRCDPISEHNRLYWYRQTLGQGPEFLTYFQNEAQLEKSRLLSDRFSAERPKGSFSTLEIQRTEQGDSAMYLCASSSGQELTEAFFGQGTRLTVV.

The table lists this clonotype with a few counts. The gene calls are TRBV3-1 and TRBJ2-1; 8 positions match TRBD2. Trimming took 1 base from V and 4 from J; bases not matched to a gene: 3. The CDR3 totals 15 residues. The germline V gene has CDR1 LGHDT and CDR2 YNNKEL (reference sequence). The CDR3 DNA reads TGTGCCAGCAGCCAAGTGCGGGGGGAGTACAATGAGCAGTTCTTC. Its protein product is CASSQVRGEYNEQFF.

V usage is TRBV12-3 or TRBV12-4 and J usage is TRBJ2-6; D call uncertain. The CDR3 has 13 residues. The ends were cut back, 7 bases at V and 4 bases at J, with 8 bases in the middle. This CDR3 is CASKKAGANVLTF. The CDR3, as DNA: TGTGCCAGCAAGAAGGCGGGGGCCAACGTCCTGACTTTC.

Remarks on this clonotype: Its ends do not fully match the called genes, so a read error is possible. The CDR3 DNA is TGCGCCAGCAGCTTTGGGACTGAAGCTCTCTTT. Translation gives CASSFGTEALF. V and J are TRBV5-1 and TRBJ1-1; weak D call: TRBD1 (5 bases). There are 11 residues in the CDR3. Germline-derived CDR1 and CDR2 are SGHRS and YFSETQ.

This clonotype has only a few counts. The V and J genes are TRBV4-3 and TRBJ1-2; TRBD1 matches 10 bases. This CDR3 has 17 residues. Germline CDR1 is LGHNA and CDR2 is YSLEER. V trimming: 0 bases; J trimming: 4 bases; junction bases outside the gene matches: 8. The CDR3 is CASSQDSGDRGSYGYTF. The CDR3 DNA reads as TGCGCCAGCAGCCAAGATTCGGGGGACAGGGGTAGCTATGGCTACACCTTC.

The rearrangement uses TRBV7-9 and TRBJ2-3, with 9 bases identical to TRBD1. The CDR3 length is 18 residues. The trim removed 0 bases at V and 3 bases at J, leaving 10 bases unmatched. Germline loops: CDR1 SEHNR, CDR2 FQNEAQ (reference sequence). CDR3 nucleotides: TGTGCCAGCAGCTTAGCAAGGACAGGGGAGGTGTCGACAGATACGCAGTATTTT. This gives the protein CASSLARTGEVSTDTQYF.

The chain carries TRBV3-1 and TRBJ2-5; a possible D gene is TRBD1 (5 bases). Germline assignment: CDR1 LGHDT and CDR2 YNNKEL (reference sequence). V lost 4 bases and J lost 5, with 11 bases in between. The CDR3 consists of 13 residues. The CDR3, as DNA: TGTGCCAGCAGCCGGACACATTTGGAGACCCAGTACTTC. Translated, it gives CASSRTHLETQYF.

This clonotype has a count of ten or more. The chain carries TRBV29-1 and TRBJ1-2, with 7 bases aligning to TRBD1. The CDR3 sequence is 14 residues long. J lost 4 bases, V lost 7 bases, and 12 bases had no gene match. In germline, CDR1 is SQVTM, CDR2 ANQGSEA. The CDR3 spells CSAIRLQGTYGYTF. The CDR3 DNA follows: TGCAGCGCTATAAGACTACAGGGGACCTATGGCTACACCTTC.

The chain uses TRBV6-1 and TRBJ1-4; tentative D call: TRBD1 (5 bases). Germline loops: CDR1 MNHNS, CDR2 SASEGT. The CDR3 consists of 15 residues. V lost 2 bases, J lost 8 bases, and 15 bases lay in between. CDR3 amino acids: CASSETGDALEKLFF. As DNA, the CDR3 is TGTGCCAGCAGTGAAACGGGGGACGCGTTAGAAAAACTGTTTTTT.

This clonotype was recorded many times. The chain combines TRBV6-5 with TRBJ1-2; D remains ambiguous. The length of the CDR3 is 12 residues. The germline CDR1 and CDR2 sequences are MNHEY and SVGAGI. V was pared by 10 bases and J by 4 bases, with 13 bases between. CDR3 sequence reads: CATSKAFYGYTF. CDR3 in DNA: TGTGCCACCTCAAAGGCCTTCTATGGCTACACCTTC.

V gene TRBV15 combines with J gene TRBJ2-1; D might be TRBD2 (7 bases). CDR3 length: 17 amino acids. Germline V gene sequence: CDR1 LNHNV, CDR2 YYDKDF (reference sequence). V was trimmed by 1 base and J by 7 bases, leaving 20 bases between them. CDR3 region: CATSRARGVGGQNEQFF. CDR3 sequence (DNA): TGTGCCACCAGCAGAGCGCGAGGCGTGGGGGGGCAAAATGAGCAGTTCTTC.

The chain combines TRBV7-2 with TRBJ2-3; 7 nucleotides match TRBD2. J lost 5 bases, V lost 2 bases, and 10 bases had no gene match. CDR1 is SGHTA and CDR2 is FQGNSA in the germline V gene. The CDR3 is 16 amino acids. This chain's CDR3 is CASSLSASGGVDTQYF. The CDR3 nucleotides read TGTGCCAGCAGCTTATCGGCTAGCGGCGGGGTAGATACGCAGTATTTT.

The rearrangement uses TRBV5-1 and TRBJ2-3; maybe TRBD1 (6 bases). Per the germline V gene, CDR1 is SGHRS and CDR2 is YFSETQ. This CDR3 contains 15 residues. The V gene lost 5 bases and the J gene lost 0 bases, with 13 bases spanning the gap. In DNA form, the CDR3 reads TGCGCCAGCAGTGCAGGACAGCCGAGCACAGATACGCAGTATTTT. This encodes CASSAGQPSTDTQYF.